Presented here are 25 T cell receptor beta chains from one specimen sequenced in a study of T cell responses to AZD1222 COVID-19 vaccine. Data came from immunoSEQ multiplex PCR; TCRdb stores just in-frame clones and leaves some out. The data show 160,000 or so clones, about 90% seen once. This specimen consisted of peripheral blood, obtained on day 0 of AZD1222 vaccination. These TCRs come from an adult in good health.

V gene TRBV7-9 combines with J gene TRBJ2-7; 8 bases are shared with TRBD2. Germline-derived CDR1 and CDR2 are SEHNR and FQNEAQ (reference sequence). The V segment lost 5 bases and the J segment 5 bases; nucleotides outside the gene matches: 8. The length of the CDR3 is 14 residues. CDR3: CASSISGRRHEQYF. The CDR3 DNA reads as TGTGCCAGCAGCATCAGCGGGAGAAGACACGAGCAGTACTTC.

The chain joins TRBV7-2 to TRBJ2-3; D uncertain. This CDR3 spans 14 amino acids. V lost 5 bases and J lost 0, with 9 bases in between. Germline V lookup: CDR1 SGHTA, CDR2 FQGNSA. CDR3 in amino acids: CASSGLGSTDTQYF. The CDR3 coding sequence is TGTGCCAGCAGCGGCCTAGGGAGCACAGATACGCAGTATTTT. The entire variable domain, with the rest obtained from reference TRBV7-2 and TRBJ2-3, is as follows: GAGVSQSPSNKVTEKGKDVELRCDPISGHTALYWYRQSLGQGLEFLIYFQGNSAPDKSGLPSDRFSAERTGGSVSTLTIQRTQQEDSAVYLCASSGLGSTDTQYFGPGTRLTVL.

The chain joins TRBV28 to TRBJ1-5, with a possible D match to TRBD1 (6 bases). Trimming shortened V by 4 bases and J by 2 bases, and 9 bases separated the two germline ends. Germline V gene lookup returns CDR1 MDHEN and CDR2 SYDVKM. The CDR3 runs 14 residues. The CDR3 protein is CASSYRAGNQPQHF. DNA of the CDR3: TGTGCCAGCAGTTACAGGGCTGGCAATCAGCCCCAGCATTTT.

DNA of the CDR3: TGTGCCACCAGCTCCGGACAGGGTGAGAAGCCCCAGCATTTT. Its protein is CATSSGQGEKPQHF. This chain links TRBV24-1 with TRBJ1-5; 8 bases map to TRBD1. The CDR3 loop spans 14 amino acids. Trimming removed 7 bases from V and 8 bases from J; junction bases left unmatched: 9. CDR1 KGHDR and CDR2 SFDVKD come from the germline V gene.

The V gene is TRBV3-1 (or the pseudogene TRBV3-2), the J gene TRBJ2-3; no definite D call. V was pared by 4 bases and J by 8 bases, with 10 bases between. Germline V gene data show CDR1 as LGHDT and CDR2 as YNNKEL (reference sequence). This CDR3 is 12 amino acids long. In DNA, the CDR3 is TGTGCCAGCAGCCGGAGAGTTGGTACGCAGTATTTT. Its translation is CASSRRVGTQYF.

This clone was counted a single time. The chain links TRBV7-2 to TRBJ1-1; unclear D gene. Germline V CDR1 and CDR2: SGHTA, FQGNSA. V lost 0 bases and J lost 6, with 14 bases in between. This CDR3 comprises 15 residues. The CDR3 spells CASSLASEPLAEAFF. DNA for the CDR3: TGTGCCAGCAGCTTAGCGAGCGAGCCACTCGCTGAAGCTTTCTTT.

V and J are TRBV19 and TRBJ1-4; D ambiguous. Trimming pared 3 bases from V and 5 bases from J, leaving 10 bases between. The CDR3 extends over 14 amino acids. CDR1 is LNHDA, CDR2 SQIVND, per germline (reference sequence). This chain's CDR3 is CASSISLSNEKLFF. DNA of the CDR3: TGTGCCAGTAGTATCTCTCTAAGCAATGAAAAACTGTTTTTT.

V usage is TRBV27 and J usage is TRBJ1-1, with unresolved D. CDR3 length equals 11 residues. Trimming took 8 bases from V and 2 from J, leaving 6 bases between them. In germline, CDR1 is MNHEY, CDR2 SMNVEV (reference sequence). CDR3 protein: CASLTNTEAFF. The CDR3 DNA reads TGTGCCAGCTTAACCAACACTGAAGCTTTCTTT.

The chain combines TRBV6-4 with TRBJ2-3; D possibly corresponds to TRBD2 (6 bases). Trimming removed 4 bases from V and 3 bases from J, with 11 bases in between. The V gene's germline CDR1 is MRHNA and CDR2 SNTAGT. The CDR3 totals 14 residues. The CDR3 sequence: CASSVSRGTDTQYF. DNA for the CDR3: TGTGCCAGCAGTGTAAGCCGGGGGACAGATACGCAGTATTTT.

The chain is built from TRBV6-2 or TRBV6-3 and TRBJ1-4; D is ambiguous. Germline lookup yields CDR1 MNHEY and CDR2 SVGEGT. The V gene lost 2 bases and the J gene lost 3 bases, with 10 bases spanning the gap. This CDR3 has 15 residues. The CDR3 here is CASSYSGVSNEKLFF. For the CDR3, the DNA is TGTGCCAGCAGTTACAGCGGTGTATCTAATGAAAAACTGTTTTTT.

The J gene is TRBJ1-4, the V gene TRBV10-3; a weak D match, TRBD1 (6 bases). The CDR3 sequence is 15 residues long. The germline CDR1 and CDR2 sequences are ENHRY and SYGVKD. V lost 0 bases and J 7 bases, leaving 12 bases between the germline ends. Here the CDR3 reads CAISESRGGGEKLFF. The CDR3 nucleotides read TGTGCCATCAGTGAGTCGAGGGGAGGGGGTGAAAAACTGTTTTTT.

J is TRBJ2-2 and V is TRBV6-6; 7 nucleotides match TRBD1. Germline CDR1 MNHNY, CDR2 SVGAGI (reference sequence). The CDR3 has 15 residues. Trimming cost V 5 bases and J 6 bases; bases outside gene matches: 9. This chain's CDR3 is CASSQRQGQAGELFF. The CDR3, as DNA: TGTGCCAGCAGTCAAAGACAGGGTCAAGCCGGGGAGCTGTTTTTT.

A few counts support this clone. The chain joins TRBV7-2 to TRBJ1-5; 7 bases agree with TRBD1. Germline V gene data show CDR1 as SGHTA and CDR2 as FQGNSA. Trimming at V came to 5 bases and at J to 6 bases, leaving 13 bases not matched to a gene. This CDR3 is 16 amino acids long. The CDR3 sequence is CASSPAGTVSGQPQHF. In DNA, the CDR3 is TGTGCCAGCAGCCCGGCGGGGACAGTATCGGGTCAGCCCCAGCATTTT.

The chain carries TRBV11-2 and TRBJ2-7; D is possibly TRBD2 (6 bases). From germline, CDR1 is SGHAT and CDR2 FQNNGV. The CDR3 extends over 13 amino acids. The V and J ends lost 5 bases and 3 bases respectively, with 11 bases between them. Written as DNA, the CDR3 is TGTGCCAGCAGCCCGGGACTCTTCTACGAGCAGTACTTC. Residues: CASSPGLFYEQYF.

This clone was seen a handful of times. This sample includes further DNA sequences coding for the same CDR3. This chain connects TRBV27 to TRBJ1-6, with D tentatively TRBD1 (5 bases). Trimming stripped 1 base from V and 3 bases from J, with 7 bases between. The CDR3 extends over 15 amino acids. Germline lookup yields CDR1 MNHEY and CDR2 SMNVEV (reference sequence). This CDR3 is CASSLYGGYNSPLHF. CDR3 DNA: TGTGCCAGCAGTTTATATGGGGGCTATAATTCACCCCTCCACTTT.

This clone was seen once. This chain joins TRBV9 and TRBJ1-2; a weak D match, TRBD1 (6 bases). This CDR3 spans 16 amino acids. Germline CDR1 SGDLS, CDR2 YYNGEE. The germline V and J ends were trimmed by 0 bases and 2 bases, with 14 bases remaining between them. CDR3 nucleotides: TGTGCCAGCAGCGTAGTTCAGGGGCCAGGCAACTATGGCTACACCTTC. Its translation: CASSVVQGPGNYGYTF.

This rearrangement joins TRBV5-1 to TRBJ2-3; D is uncertain. The CDR3 loop spans 17 amino acids. The germline gives CDR1 SGHRS, CDR2 YFSETQ. V lost 4 bases and J 2 bases, leaving 20 bases between the germline ends. CDR3 sequence reads: CASSQPPGKAPTDTQYF. The CDR3 DNA sequence: TGCGCCAGCAGCCAGCCACCGGGCAAAGCACCCACAGATACGCAGTATTTT.

This rearrangement joins TRBV9 to TRBJ2-7; D unclear. The CDR3 loop spans 18 amino acids. Trimming pared 0 bases from V and 4 bases from J, leaving 23 bases between. Per germline, CDR1 SGDLS and CDR2 YYNGEE. The CDR3 is CASSVGLGDRTSAYEQYF. CDR3 sequence (DNA): TGTGCCAGCAGCGTAGGGTTGGGTGATAGGACCTCTGCTTACGAGCAGTACTTC.

V and J are TRBV6-6 and TRBJ2-6; weak D call: TRBD2 (6 bases). The CDR3 contains 17 residues. Germline V gives CDR1 MNHNY, CDR2 SVGAGI (reference sequence). V was shortened by 5 bases and J by 0 bases, with 14 bases between the two germline ends. The CDR3 loop reads CASSRDRDFSGANVLTF. The CDR3 nucleotides read TGTGCCAGCAGTCGGGACCGGGACTTCTCTGGGGCCAACGTCCTGACTTTC.

The rearrangement links TRBV14 to TRBJ1-1; TRBD1 agrees at 9 bases. Germline V gene sequence: CDR1 SGHDN, CDR2 FVKESK. CDR3 size: 18 residues. Trimming cost V 0 bases and J 6 bases; bases outside gene matches: 14. CDR3 sequence (DNA): TGTGCCAGCAGCCAAGATAAAGGCCTTGCGACAGGGGGTGCTGAAGCTTTCTTT. This sequence encodes CASSQDKGLATGGAEAFF.

The rearrangement links TRBV5-4 to TRBJ1-1; 8 bases line up with TRBD1. Germline V gives CDR1 SGHNT, CDR2 YYREEE (reference sequence). With 4 bases clipped from V and 8 bases from J, the junction kept 7 bases outside the gene matches. This CDR3 spans 13 amino acids. CDR3 residues: CASSAGQEGEAFF. CDR3 sequence (DNA): TGTGCCAGCAGCGCGGGACAGGAGGGGGAAGCTTTCTTT.

The chain carries TRBV28 and TRBJ1-2, with D uncertain. The CDR3 spans 13 residues. V was cut by 2 bases and J by 8 bases, with 12 bases left in between. The germline CDR1 and CDR2 sequences are MDHEN and SYDVKM. As DNA, the CDR3 is TGTGCCAGCAGTTTAAGATCAGCATGGGGCTACACCTTC. This sequence encodes CASSLRSAWGYTF.

V usage is TRBV7-2 and J usage is TRBJ1-4, with unresolved D. This CDR3 is built from 16 residues. Germline V gene data show CDR1 as SGHTA and CDR2 as FQGNSA. V lost 1 base and J 0 bases, leaving 9 bases between the germline ends. The CDR3 spells CASSLVTDATNEKLFF. The CDR3 DNA sequence: TGTGCCAGCAGCTTAGTAACGGATGCAACTAATGAAAAACTGTTTTTT.

The rearrangement joins TRBV7-2 to TRBJ1-3; D perhaps matches TRBD1 (5 bases). The V gene lost 3 bases and the J gene lost 4 bases, with 10 bases spanning the gap. Looked up from germline, CDR1 is SGHTA and CDR2 is FQGNSA. The CDR3 has 14 residues. CDR3 amino acids: CASSLISGGNTIYF. Written as DNA, the CDR3 is TGTGCCAGCAGCTTGATATCAGGGGGAAACACCATATATTTT.

The V and J genes are TRBV9 and TRBJ2-3; D perhaps matches TRBD2 (5 bases). CDR3 size: 16 residues. Germline lookup yields CDR1 SGDLS and CDR2 YYNGEE. The V and J ends lost 0 bases and 0 bases respectively, with 11 bases between them. CDR3 sequence (DNA): TGTGCCAGCAGCGTAGCTAGCAGTTCTAGCACAGATACGCAGTATTTT. This encodes CASSVASSSSTDTQYF.